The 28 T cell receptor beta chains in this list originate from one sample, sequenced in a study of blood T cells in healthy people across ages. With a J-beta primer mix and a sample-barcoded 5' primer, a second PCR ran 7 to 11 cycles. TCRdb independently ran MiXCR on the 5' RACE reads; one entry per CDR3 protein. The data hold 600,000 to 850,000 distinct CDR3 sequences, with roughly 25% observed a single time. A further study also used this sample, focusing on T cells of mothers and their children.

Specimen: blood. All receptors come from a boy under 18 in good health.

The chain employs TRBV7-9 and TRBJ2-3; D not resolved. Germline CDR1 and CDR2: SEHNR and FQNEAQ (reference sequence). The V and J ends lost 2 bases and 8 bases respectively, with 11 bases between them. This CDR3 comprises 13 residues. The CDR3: CASSLPSSLTQYF. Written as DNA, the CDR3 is TGTGCCAGCAGCTTACCGAGCAGCCTTACGCAGTATTTT.

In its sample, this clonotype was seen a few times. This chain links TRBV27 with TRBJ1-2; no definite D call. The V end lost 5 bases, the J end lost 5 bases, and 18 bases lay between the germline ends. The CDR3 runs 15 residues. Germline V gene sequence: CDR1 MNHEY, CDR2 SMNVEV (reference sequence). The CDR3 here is CASSPLITAIYGYTF. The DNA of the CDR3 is TGTGCCAGCAGTCCCTTGATTACAGCCATTTATGGCTACACCTTC.

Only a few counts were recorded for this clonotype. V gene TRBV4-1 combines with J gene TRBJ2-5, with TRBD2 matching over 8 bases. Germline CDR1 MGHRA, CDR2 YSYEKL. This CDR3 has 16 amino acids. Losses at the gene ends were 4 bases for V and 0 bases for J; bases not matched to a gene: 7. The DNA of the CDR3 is TGCGCCAGCAGCCTTCCGGAAGCGGGAGACCAAGAGACCCAGTACTTC. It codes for CASSLPEAGDQETQYF.

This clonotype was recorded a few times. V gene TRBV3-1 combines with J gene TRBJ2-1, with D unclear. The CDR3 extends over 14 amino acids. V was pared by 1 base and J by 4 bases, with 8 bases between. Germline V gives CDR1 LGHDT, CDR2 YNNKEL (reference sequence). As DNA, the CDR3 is TGTGCCAGCAGCCAAGGGACGCAGTACAATGAGCAGTTCTTC. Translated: CASSQGTQYNEQFF.

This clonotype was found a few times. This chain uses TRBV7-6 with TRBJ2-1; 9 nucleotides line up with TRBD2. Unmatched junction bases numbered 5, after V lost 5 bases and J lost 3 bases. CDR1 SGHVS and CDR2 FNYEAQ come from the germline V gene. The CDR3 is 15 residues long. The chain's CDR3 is CASSPRTSDYNEQFF. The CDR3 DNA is TGTGCCAGCAGCCCGCGGACTAGCGACTACAATGAGCAGTTCTTC.

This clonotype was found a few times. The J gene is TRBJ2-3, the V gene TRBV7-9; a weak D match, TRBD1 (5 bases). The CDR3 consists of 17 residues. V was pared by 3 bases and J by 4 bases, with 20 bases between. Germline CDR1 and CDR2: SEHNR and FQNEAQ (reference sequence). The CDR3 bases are TGTGCCAGCAGCTTTGATACTCGCAGGGTAGGCTCAGATACGCAGTATTTT. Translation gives CASSFDTRRVGSDTQYF.

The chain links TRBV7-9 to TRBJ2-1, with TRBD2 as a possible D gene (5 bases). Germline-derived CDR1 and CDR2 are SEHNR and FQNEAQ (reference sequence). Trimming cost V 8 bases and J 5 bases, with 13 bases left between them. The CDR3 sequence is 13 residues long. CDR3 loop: CASDGGLDNEQFF. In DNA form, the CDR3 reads TGTGCCAGCGATGGCGGGCTAGACAATGAGCAGTTCTTC.

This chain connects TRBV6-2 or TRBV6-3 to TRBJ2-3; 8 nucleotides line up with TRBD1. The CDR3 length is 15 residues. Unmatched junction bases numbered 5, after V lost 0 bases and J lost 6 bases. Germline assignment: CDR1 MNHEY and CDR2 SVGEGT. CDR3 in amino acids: CASSYSGQGLDTQYF. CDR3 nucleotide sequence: TGTGCCAGCAGTTACTCCGGACAGGGATTGGATACGCAGTATTTT.

For the CDR3, the DNA is TGTGCCAGCAGCTACACTGGACTGGGCAATCAGCCCCAGCATTTT. As protein: CASSYTGLGNQPQHF. The V call is TRBV27, the J call TRBJ1-5; D is ambiguous. Germline CDR1 and CDR2: MNHEY and SMNVEV (reference sequence). This CDR3 region has 15 residues. The ends were cut back, 6 bases at V and 2 bases at J, with 14 bases in the middle.

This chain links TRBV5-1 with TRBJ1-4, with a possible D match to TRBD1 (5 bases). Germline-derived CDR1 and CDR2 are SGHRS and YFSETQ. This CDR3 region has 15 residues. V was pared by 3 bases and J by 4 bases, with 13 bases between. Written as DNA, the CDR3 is TGCGCCAGCAGCTACCTTGTAGGGGATAATGAAAAACTGTTTTTT. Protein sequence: CASSYLVGDNEKLFF.

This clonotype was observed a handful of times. The chain's CDR3 is CASSASVQETQYF. The CDR3 region has the DNA TGTGCCAGCAGCGCTAGCGTACAAGAGACCCAGTACTTC. The chain links TRBV6-5 to TRBJ2-5; a weak D match, TRBD2 (6 bases). Per germline, CDR1 MNHEY and CDR2 SVGAGI. V lost 6 bases to trimming and J lost 2 bases, with 10 bases between them. The CDR3 is 13 amino acids.

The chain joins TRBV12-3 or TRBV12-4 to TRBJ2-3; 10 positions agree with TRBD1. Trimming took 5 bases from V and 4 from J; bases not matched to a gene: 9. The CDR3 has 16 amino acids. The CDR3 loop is CASSGLGTGVSDTQYF. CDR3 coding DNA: TGTGCCAGCAGTGGCCTCGGGACAGGGGTCTCAGATACGCAGTATTTT.

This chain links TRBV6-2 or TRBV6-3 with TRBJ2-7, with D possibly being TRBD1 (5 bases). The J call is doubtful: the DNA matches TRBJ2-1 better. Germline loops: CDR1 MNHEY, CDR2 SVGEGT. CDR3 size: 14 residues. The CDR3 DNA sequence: TGTGCCAGCAGTCACACAGGTTCTTACAATGAGCAGTTCTTC. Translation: CASSHTGSYNEQFF.

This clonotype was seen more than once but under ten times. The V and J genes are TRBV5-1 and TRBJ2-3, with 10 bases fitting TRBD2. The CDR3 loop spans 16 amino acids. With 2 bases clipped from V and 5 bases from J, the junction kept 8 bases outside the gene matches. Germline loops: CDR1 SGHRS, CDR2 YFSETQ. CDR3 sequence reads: CASSFLAGARGDTQYF. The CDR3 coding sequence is TGCGCCAGCAGCTTTCTAGCGGGGGCTCGGGGAGATACGCAGTATTTT.

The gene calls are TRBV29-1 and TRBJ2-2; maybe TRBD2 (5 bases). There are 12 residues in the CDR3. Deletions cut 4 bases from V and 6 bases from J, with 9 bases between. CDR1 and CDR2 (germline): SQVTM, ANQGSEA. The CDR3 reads CSVARAAGELFF. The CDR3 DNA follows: TGCAGCGTTGCGAGGGCGGCCGGGGAGCTGTTTTTT.

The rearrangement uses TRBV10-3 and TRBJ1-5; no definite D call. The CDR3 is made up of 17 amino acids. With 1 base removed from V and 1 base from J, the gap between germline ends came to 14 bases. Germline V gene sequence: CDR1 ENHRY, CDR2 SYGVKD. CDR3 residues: CAISELYTPSSNQPQHF. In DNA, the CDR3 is TGTGCCATCAGTGAGTTGTATACCCCATCCAGCAATCAGCCCCAGCATTTT.

Here the CDR3 DNA reads TGTGCCACTATGAAGCAGGGAGGCTCGGCTAATGAAAAACTGTTTTTT. Amino acid sequence: CATMKQGGSANEKLFF. The chain uses TRBV19 and TRBJ1-4; a possible D gene is TRBD1 (5 bases). The CDR3 has 16 residues. V lost 10 bases and J lost 3, with 21 bases in between. The germline CDR1 and CDR2 sequences are LNHDA and SQIVND (reference sequence).

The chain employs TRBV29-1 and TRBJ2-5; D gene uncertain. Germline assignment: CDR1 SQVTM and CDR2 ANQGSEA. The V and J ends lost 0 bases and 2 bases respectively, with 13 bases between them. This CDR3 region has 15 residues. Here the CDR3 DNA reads TGCAGCGTTGAAGATCTGGAGTGGCAGCAAGAGACCCAGTACTTC. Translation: CSVEDLEWQQETQYF.

CDR3 protein: CSAVGTVSYEQYF. As DNA, the CDR3 is TGCAGTGCCGTCGGGACAGTCTCCTACGAGCAGTACTTC. The chain has TRBV20-1 and TRBJ2-7; 7 nucleotides line up with TRBD1. Per the germline V gene, CDR1 is DFQATT and CDR2 is SNEGSKA (reference sequence). V gave up 6 bases and J gave up 0 bases; unmatched junction bases: 5. The CDR3 contains 13 residues.

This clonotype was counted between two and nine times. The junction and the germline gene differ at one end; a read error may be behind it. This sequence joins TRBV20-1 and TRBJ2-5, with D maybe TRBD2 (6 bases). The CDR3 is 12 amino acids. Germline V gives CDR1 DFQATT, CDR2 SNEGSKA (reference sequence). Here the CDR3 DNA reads TGCAGTGCTAGTACGTTTCGGGGACTTCCGCACTTC. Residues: CSASTFRGLPHF.

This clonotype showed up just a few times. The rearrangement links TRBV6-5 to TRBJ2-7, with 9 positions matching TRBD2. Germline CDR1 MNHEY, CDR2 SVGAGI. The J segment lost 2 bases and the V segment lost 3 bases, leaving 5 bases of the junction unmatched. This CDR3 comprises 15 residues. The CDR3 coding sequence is TGTGCCAGCAGTTATGCGGGAGGGCCGACCTACGAGCAGTACTTC. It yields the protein CASSYAGGPTYEQYF.

The CDR3 DNA reads as TGTGCCAGCAGCCAAGAGAAACCTGTAAACTATGGCTACACCTTC. Protein product: CASSQEKPVNYGYTF. The rearrangement links TRBV4-2 to TRBJ1-2; D is unclear. The germline gives CDR1 LGHNA, CDR2 YNFKEQ. V lost 0 bases and J lost 2, with 10 bases in between. The CDR3 extends over 15 amino acids.

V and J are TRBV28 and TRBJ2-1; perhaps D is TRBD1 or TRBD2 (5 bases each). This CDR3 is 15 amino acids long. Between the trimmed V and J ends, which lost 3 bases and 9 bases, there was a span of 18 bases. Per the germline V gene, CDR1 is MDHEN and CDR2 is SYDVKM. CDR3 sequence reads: CASSLVGRERGEQFF. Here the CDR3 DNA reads TGTGCCAGCAGTTTGGTAGGGAGAGAAAGGGGTGAGCAGTTCTTC.

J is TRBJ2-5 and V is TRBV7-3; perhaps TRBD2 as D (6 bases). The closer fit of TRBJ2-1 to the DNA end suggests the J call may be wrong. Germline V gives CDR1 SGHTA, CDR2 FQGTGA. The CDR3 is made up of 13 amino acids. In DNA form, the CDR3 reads TGTGCCAGCAGCCCTCTCCTAGCGAACGAGCAGTTCTTC. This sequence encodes CASSPLLANEQFF.

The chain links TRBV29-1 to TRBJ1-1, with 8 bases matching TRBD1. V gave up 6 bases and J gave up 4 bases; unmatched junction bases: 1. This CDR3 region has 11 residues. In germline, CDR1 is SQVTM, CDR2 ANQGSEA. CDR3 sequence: CSVGQATEAFF. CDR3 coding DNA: TGCAGCGTGGGACAGGCCACTGAAGCTTTCTTT.

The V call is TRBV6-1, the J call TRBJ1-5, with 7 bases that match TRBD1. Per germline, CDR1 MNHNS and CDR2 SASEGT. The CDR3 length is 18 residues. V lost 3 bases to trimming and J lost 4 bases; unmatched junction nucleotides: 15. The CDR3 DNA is TGTGCCAGCAGTGACCTTGAGACAGGGCGCTGGGGTAATCAGCCCCAGCATTTT. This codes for CASSDLETGRWGNQPQHF.

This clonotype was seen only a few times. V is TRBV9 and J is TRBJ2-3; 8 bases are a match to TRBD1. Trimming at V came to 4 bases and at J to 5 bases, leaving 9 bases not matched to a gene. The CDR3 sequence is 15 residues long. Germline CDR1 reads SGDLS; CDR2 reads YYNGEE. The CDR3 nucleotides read TGTGCCAGCAGCCCCGGGACAGGAAAGGTAGATACGCAGTATTTT. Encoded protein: CASSPGTGKVDTQYF. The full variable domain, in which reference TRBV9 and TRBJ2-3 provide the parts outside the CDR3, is DSGVTQTPKHLITATGQRVTLRCSPRSGDLSVYWYQQSLDQGLQFLIQYYNGEERAKGNILERFSAQQFPDLHSELNLSSLELGDSALYFCASSPGTGKVDTQYFGPGTRLTVL.

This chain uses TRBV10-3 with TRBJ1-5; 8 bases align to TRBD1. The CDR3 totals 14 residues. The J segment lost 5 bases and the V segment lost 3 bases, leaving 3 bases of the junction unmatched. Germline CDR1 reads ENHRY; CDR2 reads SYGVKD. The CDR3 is CAISDSGGDQPQHF. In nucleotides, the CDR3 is TGTGCCATCAGTGATTCAGGGGGCGATCAGCCCCAGCATTTT.